What follows is one T cell receptor beta chain and its context. Its target is unknown. Assay: immunoSEQ multiplex PCR; the TCRdb copy retains only in-frame clones and omits some. The table includes roughly 190,000 clones, approximately 92% detected once. The data originate from a study of T cell responses to AZD1222 COVID-19 vaccine. Regarding the study as a whole: Donor demographics were predominantly white British with a female majority; clonal diversity may be underestimated.

Sample: peripheral blood, taken 28 days after the second dose of the MenACWY control vaccine. This receptor was identified in an adult who received the MenACWY meningococcal vaccine as a control.

CDR3 region: CASSFYGLAASAGANVLTF. Written as DNA, the CDR3 is TGTGCCAGCAGTTTTTATGGACTAGCCGCCTCGGCCGGGGCCAACGTCCTGACTTTC. The chain links TRBV28 to TRBJ2-6; TRBD2 agrees at 8 bases. CDR3 size: 19 residues. Germline V gene lookup returns CDR1 MDHEN and CDR2 SYDVKM. V shed 3 bases and J 4 bases; nucleotides not matched to a gene: 14.